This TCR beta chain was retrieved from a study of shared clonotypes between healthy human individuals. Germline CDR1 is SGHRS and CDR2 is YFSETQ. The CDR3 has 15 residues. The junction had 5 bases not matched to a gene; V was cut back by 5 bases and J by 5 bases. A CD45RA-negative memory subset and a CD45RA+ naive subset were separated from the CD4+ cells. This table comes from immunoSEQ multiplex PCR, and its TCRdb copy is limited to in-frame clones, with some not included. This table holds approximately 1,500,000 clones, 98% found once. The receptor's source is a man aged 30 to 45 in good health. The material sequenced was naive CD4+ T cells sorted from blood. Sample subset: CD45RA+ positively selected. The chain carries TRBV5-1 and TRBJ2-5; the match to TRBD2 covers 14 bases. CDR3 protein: CASRGGTSGSETQYF. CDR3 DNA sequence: TGCGCCAGCAGGGGAGGGACTAGCGGGAGTGAGACCCAGTACTTC.